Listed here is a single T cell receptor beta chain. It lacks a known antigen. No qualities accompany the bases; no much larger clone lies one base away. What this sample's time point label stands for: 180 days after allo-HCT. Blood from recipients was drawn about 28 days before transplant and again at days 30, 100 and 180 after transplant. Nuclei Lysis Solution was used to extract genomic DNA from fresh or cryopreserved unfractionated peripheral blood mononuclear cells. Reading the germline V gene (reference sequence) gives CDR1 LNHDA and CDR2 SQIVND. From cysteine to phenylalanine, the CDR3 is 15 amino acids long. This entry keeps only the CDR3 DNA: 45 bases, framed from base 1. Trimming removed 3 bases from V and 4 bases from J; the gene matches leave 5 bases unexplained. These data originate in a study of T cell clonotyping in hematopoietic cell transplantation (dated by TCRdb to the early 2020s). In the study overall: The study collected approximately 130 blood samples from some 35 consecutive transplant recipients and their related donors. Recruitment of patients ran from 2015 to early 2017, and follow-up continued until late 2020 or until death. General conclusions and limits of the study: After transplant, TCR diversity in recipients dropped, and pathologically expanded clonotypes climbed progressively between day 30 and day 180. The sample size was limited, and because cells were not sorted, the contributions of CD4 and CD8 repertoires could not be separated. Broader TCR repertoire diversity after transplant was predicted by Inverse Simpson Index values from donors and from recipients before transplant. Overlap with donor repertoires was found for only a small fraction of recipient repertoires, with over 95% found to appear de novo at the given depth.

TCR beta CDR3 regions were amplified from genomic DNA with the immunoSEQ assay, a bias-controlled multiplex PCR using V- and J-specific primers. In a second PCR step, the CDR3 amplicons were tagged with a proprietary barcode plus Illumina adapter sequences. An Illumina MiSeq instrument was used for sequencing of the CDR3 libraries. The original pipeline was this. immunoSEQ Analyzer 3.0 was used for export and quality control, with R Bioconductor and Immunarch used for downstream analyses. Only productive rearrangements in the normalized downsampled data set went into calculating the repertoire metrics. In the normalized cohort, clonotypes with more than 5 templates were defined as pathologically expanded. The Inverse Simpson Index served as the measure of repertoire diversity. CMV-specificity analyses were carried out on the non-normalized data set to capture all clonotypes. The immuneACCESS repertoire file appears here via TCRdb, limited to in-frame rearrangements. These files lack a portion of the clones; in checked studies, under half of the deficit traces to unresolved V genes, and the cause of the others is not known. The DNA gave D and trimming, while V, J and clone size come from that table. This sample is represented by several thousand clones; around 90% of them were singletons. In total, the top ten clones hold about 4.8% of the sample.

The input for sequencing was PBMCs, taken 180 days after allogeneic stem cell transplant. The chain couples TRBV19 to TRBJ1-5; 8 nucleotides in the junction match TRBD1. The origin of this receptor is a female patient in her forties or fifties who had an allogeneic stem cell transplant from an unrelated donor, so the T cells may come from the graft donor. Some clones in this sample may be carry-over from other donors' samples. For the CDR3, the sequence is CASSIRDRKNQPQHF. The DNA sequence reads TGTGCCAGTAGTATCCGGGACAGGAAAAATCAGCCCCAGCATTTT.